These 14 T cell receptor beta chains were sequenced from one sample in a study of cytomegalovirus exposure and HLA in healthy donors. TCRdb's table, derived via immunoSEQ multiplex PCR, lists solely in-frame clones and lacks some. The data hold 55,000 to 65,000 clones, with around 96% observed a single time. Sample: PBMCs. The receptors here all came from a young man in good health and CMV-seronegative.

The rearrangement uses TRBV28 and TRBJ2-6; D might be TRBD2 (6 bases). Germline CDR1 is MDHEN and CDR2 is SYDVKM. The CDR3 is made up of 16 amino acids. Trimming pared 3 bases from V and 0 bases from J, leaving 9 bases between. The CDR3 DNA follows: TGTGCCAGCAGTTTCACCGGGAGCTCTGGGGCCAACGTCCTGACTTTC. This codes for CASSFTGSSGANVLTF. The full variable domain, in which reference TRBV28 and TRBJ2-6 provide the parts outside the CDR3, is DVKVTQSSRYLVKRTGEKVFLECVQDMDHENMFWYRQDPGLGLRLIYFSYDVKMKEKGDIPEGYSVSREKKERFSLILESASTNQTSMYLCASSFTGSSGANVLTFGAGSRLTVL.

The genes are TRBV7-9 and TRBJ2-3, with 9 bases lining up with TRBD2. J lost 4 bases, V lost 5 bases, and 10 bases had no gene match. The germline V gene has CDR1 SEHNR and CDR2 FQNEAQ (reference sequence). There are 16 residues in the CDR3. The CDR3 DNA reads TGTGCCAGCAGCGCAGTAGCGGGAGCGATCGCAGATACGCAGTATTTT. Translating gives CASSAVAGAIADTQYF.

This chain uses TRBV7-8 with TRBJ1-5; TRBD1 is a possible D gene (5 bases). The CDR3 contains 14 residues. V dropped 5 bases and J dropped 2 bases, with 10 bases sitting between them. Germline loops: CDR1 SGHVS, CDR2 FQNEAQ. The CDR3 bases are TGTGCCAGCAGCCCAGGGACTGGCAATCAGCCCCAGCATTTT. Its protein product is CASSPGTGNQPQHF. Looking up the rest from reference TRBV7-8 and TRBJ1-5 gives the full variable domain: GAGVSQSPRYKVAKRGQDVALRCDPISGHVSLFWYQQALGQGPEFLTYFQNEAQLDKSGLPSDRFFAERPEGSVSTLKIQRTQQEDSAVYLCASSPGTGNQPQHFGDGTRLSIL.

This chain joins TRBV7-9 and TRBJ2-7, with 7 bases that match TRBD2. The CDR3 consists of 15 residues. CDR1 SEHNR and CDR2 FQNEAQ come from the germline V gene (reference sequence). V shed 4 bases, J shed 4 bases, and the junction held 10 bases outside the gene matches. The CDR3 is CASSSRGRTRYEQYF. The CDR3 DNA reads as TGTGCCAGCAGCTCCCGCGGGCGGACTAGATACGAGCAGTACTTC.

The rearrangement links TRBV28 to TRBJ2-3; possibly TRBD1 for D (6 bases). The germline V gene encodes CDR1 MDHEN and CDR2 SYDVKM. Trimming took off 8 bases at V and 2 bases at J, with 17 bases between the two ends. This CDR3 is 15 amino acids long. The CDR3 nucleotides read TGTGCCAGCCAGGAGAGACAGGAGGACACAGATACGCAGTATTTT. Protein: CASQERQEDTDTQYF.

This chain uses TRBV18 with TRBJ1-1; D remains ambiguous. V was clipped by 0 bases and J by 3 bases, with 5 bases between them. Germline V gene lookup returns CDR1 KGHSH and CDR2 LQKENI. This CDR3 contains 13 residues. The CDR3 DNA is TGTGCCAGCTCACCACCGAGCCACACTGAAGCTTTCTTT. Amino acids: CASSPPSHTEAFF.

This clone showed up just once. The chain couples TRBV7-2 to TRBJ2-3, with a possible D match to TRBD2 (6 bases). The V end lost 4 bases, the J end lost 0 bases, and 8 bases lay between the germline ends. The CDR3 runs 14 residues. CDR1 SGHTA and CDR2 FQGNSA come from the germline V gene. The CDR3 reads CASSSGTSTDTQYF. CDR3 nucleotide sequence: TGTGCCAGCAGCTCCGGGACTAGCACAGATACGCAGTATTTT. Based on the CDR3 plus reference TRBV7-2 and TRBJ2-3, the full variable domain is GAGVSQSPSNKVTEKGKDVELRCDPISGHTALYWYRQSLGQGLEFLIYFQGNSAPDKSGLPSDRFSAERTGGSVSTLTIQRTQQEDSAVYLCASSSGTSTDTQYFGPGTRLTVL.

The chain has TRBV28 and TRBJ2-1; TRBD2 matches 9 bases. Per germline, CDR1 MDHEN and CDR2 SYDVKM. The CDR3 loop spans 15 amino acids. V was pared by 6 bases and J by 2 bases, with 5 bases of the junction left unmatched. The CDR3 loop is CASSPPSGAYNEQFF. The CDR3 nucleotides read TGTGCCAGCAGCCCCCCTAGCGGGGCCTACAATGAGCAGTTCTTC.

The chain is built from TRBV29-1 and TRBJ2-3; no firm D call. The V gene's germline CDR1 is SQVTM and CDR2 ANQGSEA. V lost 1 base and J 4 bases, leaving 12 bases between the germline ends. The CDR3 totals 14 residues. The CDR3 DNA follows: TGCAGCGTTGAAGTCTATTTACCCGCAGATACGCAGTATTTT. Amino acids: CSVEVYLPADTQYF.

V and J are TRBV28 and TRBJ1-2, with D unresolved. The germline V and J ends were trimmed by 5 bases and 0 bases, with 10 bases remaining between them. CDR3 length equals 14 residues. Germline lookup yields CDR1 MDHEN and CDR2 SYDVKM. The CDR3 nucleotides read TGTGCCAGCAGTCGGTCCCAAGCTAACTATGGCTACACCTTC. It translates to CASSRSQANYGYTF.

The chain employs TRBV7-3 and TRBJ1-3, with D perhaps TRBD1 (5 bases). This CDR3 has 15 amino acids. Trimming cost V 8 bases and J 1 base, with 15 bases left between them. Per germline, CDR1 SGHTA and CDR2 FQGTGA. CDR3 sequence reads: CASRLGGRSGNTIYF. Here the CDR3 DNA reads TGTGCCAGCCGGTTGGGGGGACGTTCTGGAAACACCATATATTTT. The whole variable domain, remainder taken from reference TRBV7-3 and TRBJ1-3, is GAGVSQTPSNKVTEKGKYVELRCDPISGHTALYWYRQSLGQGPEFLIYFQGTGAADDSGLPNDRFFAVRPEGSVSTLKIQRTERGDSAVYLCASRLGGRSGNTIYFGEGSWLTVV.

The rearrangement uses TRBV2 and TRBJ2-2; possible D gene TRBD1, 6 bases. The germline gives CDR1 SNHLY, CDR2 FYNNEI. Between the trimmed V and J ends, which lost 2 bases and 0 bases, there was a span of 13 bases. There are 17 residues in the CDR3. The CDR3 spells CASSERQARSNTGELFF. CDR3 nucleotide sequence: TGTGCCAGCAGTGAAAGACAGGCCCGATCGAACACCGGGGAGCTGTTTTTT.

J is TRBJ1-2 and V is TRBV2; 8 bases fit TRBD1. CDR1 and CDR2 (germline): SNHLY, FYNNEI. The CDR3 consists of 15 residues. The J segment lost 0 bases and the V segment lost 8 bases, leaving 8 bases of the junction unmatched. The CDR3 sequence: CASQGQVRANYGYTF. DNA of the CDR3: TGTGCCAGCCAGGGACAGGTTAGAGCTAACTATGGCTACACCTTC.

V is TRBV27 and J is TRBJ2-3; D not certain. This CDR3 comprises 12 residues. Germline CDR1 reads MNHEY; CDR2 reads SMNVEV (reference sequence). V was cut by 4 bases and J by 3 bases, with 5 bases left in between. The DNA of the CDR3 is TGTGCCAGCAGTTCGGTGACAGATACGCAGTATTTT. This encodes CASSSVTDTQYF.